The present TCR beta chain was sequenced within a study of early T cells in non-severe SARS-CoV-2 infection (dated by TCRdb to the early 2020s). As for the study more broadly: Because TCR sequencing was done on bulk RNA from unsorted whole blood, the alpha and beta chains could not be paired.

Between the V and J ends, shortened by 4 bases and 1 base respectively, the junction contains 9 bases. Inclusive of the bounding cysteine and phenylalanine, the CDR3 is 13 residues long. The sequence is cut down to CDR3 DNA, 39 bases in frame from base 1. From the germline V gene, CDR1 is SGHDT and CDR2 is YYEEEE. To prepare the library, 5' RACE was applied. Sequencing instrument: NextSeq 500. To correct for sequencing error and PCR bias, the TCR library protocol tagged individual cDNA molecules with unique molecular identifiers. Both TCR alpha and beta chains were sequenced, and tight co-correlation was observed between alpha and beta sequence abundances in each sample. Regarding the original processing steps: V gene, J gene and CDR3 annotation of TCR sequences was performed with Decombinator V4. TCRs were defined as expanded if a significant change between any two time points was detected under a Poisson model with p below 0.0001. TCR abundances were normalised to the total number of TCRs sequenced per sample and were expressed as counts per million. MAIT TCRs were defined by TRAV1-2 paired with TRAJ12, TRAJ20 or TRAJ33, and iNKT TCRs by TRAV10 paired with TRAJ18. VDJdb, accessed on 1 November 2021, was searched for TCRs annotated for CMV, EBV and SARS-CoV-2, and TCRs annotated for more than one antigen were excluded. TCRdb trimmed the raw reads at Q25, called clones with MiXCR and kept productive beta chains. Identical CDR3 protein sequences are pooled into one entry, listed with their most common genes and DNA. These V and J calls derive from TCRdb rather than the authors' analysis. Across this sample there are about 35,000 distinct CDR3 sequences, with 6% to 9.5% seen only once. Of the sample, 9.5% to 15% is held by the ten largest clones.

The study was a case-control design nested within a healthcare worker cohort in London, UK, with weekly nasopharyngeal swab PCR tests and blood sampling. Healthcare workers were recruited between 23 and 31 March 2020, during the week of the UK lockdown, and were followed weekly for up to roughly 15 weeks. This clonotype was seen ten or more times. The antigen it recognizes is unknown. Per-base qualities were not stored, and no clone one base away is much larger. Broader findings and caveats from the paper: VDJdb matching was skewed toward anti-spike CD8 responses, so virus-specific expansions were likely underestimated and private and CD4 specificities were missed.

The chain couples TRBV5-6 to TRBJ2-7, with TRBD2 as a weak D call on 5 bases. This TCR derives from an adult who was a healthcare worker with PCR-confirmed SARS-CoV-2 infection or an uninfected control (not recorded which). Sequenced here: whole blood, sampled at baseline. The encoded CDR3 is CASSRTGSYEQYF. The bases are TGTGCCAGCAGCCGGACGGGATCCTACGAGCAGTACTTC.